This is a list of T cell receptor beta chains from one sample in a study of blood T cell repertoires in COVID-19. Produced via immunoSEQ multiplex PCR; TCRdb's table is partial and in-frame only. The data show approximately 90,000 clones, approximately 85% seen once. Sequenced sample: peripheral blood. These receptors were collected from a human donor in a cohort sampled during active COVID-19. The CDR3 runs from the conserved cysteine through the conserved F or W. Fields, in order: V gene, J gene, CDR3 protein.

v_call: TRBV5-1
j_call: TRBJ1-2
cdr3_aa: CASSPDSLYGYTF

v_call: TRBV28
j_call: TRBJ1-2
cdr3_aa: CASSPGLPRGGYTF

v_call: TRBV6-2/TRBV6-3
j_call: TRBJ2-1
cdr3_aa: CASSTRQGGPYNEQFF

v_call: TRBV11-2
j_call: TRBJ2-7
cdr3_aa: CASSFLAGSYEQYF

v_call: TRBV25-1
j_call: TRBJ2-3
cdr3_aa: CASRGGSSGGTDTQYF

v_call: TRBV10-3
j_call: TRBJ2-1
cdr3_aa: CAISESGTSAIGQFF

v_call: TRBV6-5
j_call: TRBJ2-7
cdr3_aa: CASSDLNVYEQYF

v_call: TRBV9
j_call: TRBJ2-2
cdr3_aa: CASSVIAGGNTGELFF

v_call: TRBV5-4
j_call: TRBJ2-1
cdr3_aa: CASSTGLAGPSGNEQFF

v_call: TRBV27
j_call: TRBJ2-7
cdr3_aa: CASRRGITYEQYF